The T cell receptor beta chain under discussion was sequenced for a study of cytomegalovirus exposure and HLA in healthy donors. In the study overall: In a later analysis, it was reported that the roughly 120 validation repertoires had been produced on the same platform as the roughly 650 repertoires belonging to the first cohort.

This clone was counted once. Its antigen is not identified. General study points: TCR beta chains numbering approximately 150 were designated cytomegalovirus-associated. In a later analysis, first-cohort TCR clusters were found to tend to co-occur in the roughly 120 validation repertoires.

TCRdb's table, derived via immunoSEQ multiplex PCR, lists solely in-frame clones and lacks some. In the table there are 120,000 to 150,000 clones, 85% to 90% of which are singletons. In germline, CDR1 is SGHTA, CDR2 FQGTGA. The CDR3 totals 16 residues. Trimming took 2 bases from V and 3 from J, leaving 13 bases between them. The TCR was taken from a woman aged 18 to 35 in good health and CMV-seropositive. The chain employs TRBV7-3 and TRBJ2-2, with D possibly matching TRBD2 (5 bases). The sequenced sample was PBMCs. In DNA, the CDR3 is TGTGCCAGCAGCTTAGACTACTTCCTTGACACCGGGGAGCTGTTTTTT. This gives the protein CASSLDYFLDTGELFF. The full variable domain, with the rest looked up from reference TRBV7-3 and TRBJ2-2, is GAGVSQTPSNKVTEKGKYVELRCDPISGHTALYWYRQSLGQGPEFLIYFQGTGAADDSGLPNDRFFAVRPEGSVSTLKIQRTERGDSAVYLCASSLDYFLDTGELFFGEGSRLTVL.